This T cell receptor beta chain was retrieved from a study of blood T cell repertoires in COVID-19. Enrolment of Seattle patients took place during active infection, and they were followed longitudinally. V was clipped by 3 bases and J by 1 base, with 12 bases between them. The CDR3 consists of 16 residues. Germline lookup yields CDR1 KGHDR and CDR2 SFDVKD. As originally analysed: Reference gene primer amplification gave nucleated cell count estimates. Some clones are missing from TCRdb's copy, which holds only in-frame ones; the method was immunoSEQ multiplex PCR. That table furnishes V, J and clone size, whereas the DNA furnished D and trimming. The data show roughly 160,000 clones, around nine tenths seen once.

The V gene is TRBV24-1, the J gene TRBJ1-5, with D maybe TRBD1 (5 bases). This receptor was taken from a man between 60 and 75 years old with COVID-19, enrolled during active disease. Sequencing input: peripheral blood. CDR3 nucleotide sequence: TGTGCCACCAGTGATGCGGGGGGAGGGAGCAATCAGCCCCAGCATTTT. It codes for CATSDAGGGSNQPQHF.